The 17 T cell receptor beta chains given below trace back to one sample, sequenced in a study of blood T cells in healthy people across ages. The use of a sample-barcoded 5' primer and a J-beta primer mix characterized a second PCR of roughly 6 to 11 cycles. TCRdb independently ran MiXCR on the 5' RACE reads; one entry per CDR3 protein. The sample yields over 1.5 million distinct CDR3 sequences, roughly 49% seen once. Sample: blood. The receptors originated from a woman in her forties in good health.

The chain carries TRBV5-1 and TRBJ2-5; 11 positions agree with TRBD2. Germline CDR1 and CDR2: SGHRS and YFSETQ. With V trimmed by 4 bases and J by 3 bases, 5 bases remained unmatched. This CDR3 spans 15 amino acids. CDR3 region: CASSGLLAGEETQYF. CDR3 sequence (DNA): TGCGCCAGCAGCGGACTACTAGCGGGGGAAGAGACCCAGTACTTC.

This clonotype showed up just a few times. The chain links TRBV15 to TRBJ2-1; possibly TRBD2 for D (5 bases). The CDR3 contains 17 residues. Germline V lookup: CDR1 LNHNV, CDR2 YYDKDF (reference sequence). Between the trimmed V and J ends, which lost 1 base and 1 base, there was a span of 14 bases. CDR3 sequence: CATSRGSAGPSYNEQFF. In DNA form, the CDR3 reads TGTGCCACCAGCAGAGGTTCTGCGGGCCCTTCCTACAATGAGCAGTTCTTC.

The V call is TRBV11-2, the J call TRBJ1-5; D is possibly TRBD1 (6 bases). The CDR3 loop spans 16 amino acids. V lost 2 bases and J lost 1, with 12 bases in between. Germline assignment: CDR1 SGHAT and CDR2 FQNNGV. The chain's CDR3 is CASSLQGIGSNQPQHF. The CDR3 nucleotides read TGTGCCAGCAGCTTACAGGGGATCGGAAGCAATCAGCCCCAGCATTTT.

V gene TRBV12-3 or TRBV12-4 combines with J gene TRBJ2-5; 9 positions match TRBD2. The V and J ends lost 7 bases and 2 bases, in that order; junction bases with no gene match: 5. The CDR3 consists of 14 residues. The CDR3 is CASIRSGGQETQYF. CDR3 coding DNA: TGTGCCAGCATTCGTAGCGGGGGTCAAGAGACCCAGTACTTC.

This clonotype was observed a handful of times. This chain connects TRBV29-1 to TRBJ2-7; tentatively, D is TRBD2 (5 bases). V was shortened by 1 base and J by 5 bases, with 21 bases between the two germline ends. Germline values: CDR1 SQVTM, CDR2 ANQGSEA. This CDR3 has 16 amino acids. This CDR3 is CSVEGTLGDKADEQYF. CDR3 bases: TGCAGCGTTGAAGGGACTTTGGGTGACAAGGCGGACGAGCAGTACTTC.

The gene calls are TRBV29-1 and TRBJ1-2; the D gene is possibly TRBD1 (5 bases). Trimming removed 6 bases from V and 10 bases from J, with 21 bases in between. This CDR3 contains 13 residues. From germline, CDR1 is SQVTM and CDR2 ANQGSEA. For the CDR3, the DNA is TGCAGCGTAGCCGACATTGGCACAGGAGACTACACCTTC. It translates to CSVADIGTGDYTF. The full variable domain, its missing parts supplied by reference TRBV29-1 and TRBJ1-2, is SAVISQKPSRDICQRGTSLTIQCQVDSQVTMMFWYRQQPGQSLTLIATANQGSEATYESGFVIDKFPISRPNLTFSTLTVSNMSPEDSSIYLCSVADIGTGDYTFGSGTRLTVV.

This clonotype was seen more than once but under ten times. The V and J genes are TRBV27 and TRBJ2-7, with D possibly TRBD1 on 6 matching bases. Germline-derived CDR1 and CDR2 are MNHEY and SMNVEV (reference sequence). CDR3 size: 15 residues. V gave up 5 bases and J gave up 3 bases, with 17 bases separating them. In nucleotides, the CDR3 is TGTGCCAGCAGTCTGCGCCACTGGACAGACTACGAGCAGTACTTC. It is translated as CASSLRHWTDYEQYF.

In this sample, this clonotype turned up a few times. V and J are TRBV12-3 or TRBV12-4 and TRBJ2-5; the D gene is possibly TRBD2 (5 bases). V lost 6 bases and J 5 bases, leaving 13 bases between the germline ends. There are 13 residues in the CDR3. CDR3 sequence (DNA): TGTGCCAGCAGGCCGGGGTCCGGGGAGACCCAGTACTTC. It specifies CASRPGSGETQYF.

The genes are TRBV5-1 and TRBJ1-2; tentative D call: TRBD1 (6 bases). This CDR3 has 14 residues. V lost 0 bases to trimming and J lost 5 bases, with 11 bases between them. In germline, CDR1 is SGHRS, CDR2 YFSETQ. CDR3 DNA sequence: TGCGCCAGCAGCTTGGCACAGGGTCGGTATGGCTACACCTTC. It yields the protein CASSLAQGRYGYTF. Combining the CDR3 with reference TRBV5-1 and TRBJ1-2 gives the whole variable domain KAGVTQTPRYLIKTRGQQVTLSCSPISGHRSVSWYQQTPGQGLQFLFEYFSETQRNKGNFPGRFSGRQFSNSRSEMNVSTLELGDSALYLCASSLAQGRYGYTFGSGTRLTVV.

The J gene is TRBJ2-3, the V gene TRBV2, with D perhaps TRBD1 (6 bases). Germline CDR1 and CDR2: SNHLY and FYNNEI. CDR3 length: 18 residues. Between the trimmed V and J ends, which lost 10 bases and 1 base, there was a span of 27 bases. In nucleotides, the CDR3 is TGTGCCAACTCGAGACAGGATCGGCGACATGGAGGCACAGATACGCAGTATTTT. Translation: CANSRQDRRHGGTDTQYF.

The chain combines TRBV7-6 with TRBJ2-3, with 9 bases matching TRBD1. The CDR3 is 15 residues long. Germline V gives CDR1 SGHVS, CDR2 FNYEAQ. The ends lost 4 bases at V and 6 bases at J; junction bases unmatched: 8. CDR3 nucleotide sequence: TGTGCCAGCAGCTCCACAGGGGGCGACGCGGATACGCAGTATTTT. As protein: CASSSTGGDADTQYF. Full variable domain (missing parts from reference TRBV7-6 and TRBJ2-3): GAGVSQSPRYKVTKRGQDVALRCDPISGHVSLYWYRQALGQGPEFLTYFNYEAQQDKSGLPNDRFSAERPEGSISTLTIQRTEQRDSAMYRCASSSTGGDADTQYFGPGTRLTVL.

The chain is built from TRBV4-2 and TRBJ2-7, with 9 bases identical to TRBD1. This CDR3 has 19 residues. CDR1 and CDR2 from the germline V gene are LGHNA and YNFKEQ. With V trimmed by 0 bases and J by 2 bases, 14 bases remained unmatched. The CDR3 bases are TGTGCCAGCAGCCAAGATGATTTTCAGGGACAGGGTATCACCTACGAGCAGTACTTC. It is translated as CASSQDDFQGQGITYEQYF.

Many counts were recorded for this clonotype. The chain recombines TRBV29-1 with TRBJ2-7; 7 positions agree with TRBD1. V was clipped by 5 bases and J by 4 bases; unmatched bases: 8. CDR3 length equals 13 residues. CDR1 and CDR2 from the germline V gene are SQVTM and ANQGSEA. For the CDR3, the DNA is TGCAGCGTTCTCCCGGGACAGACATACGAGCAGTACTTC. Translating gives CSVLPGQTYEQYF.

The CDR3 DNA sequence: TGCGCCAGCAGCCCGTACGGGACAGGGGATTTCCAGTACTTC. It encodes CASSPYGTGDFQYF. The rearrangement uses TRBV4-1 and TRBJ2-5, with 10 positions matching TRBD1. J gave up 10 bases and V 4 bases, and 9 bases lay outside the gene matches. CDR1 is MGHRA and CDR2 is YSYEKL in the germline V gene. This CDR3 comprises 14 residues.

V and J are TRBV28 and TRBJ1-2; the D is unclear. From germline, CDR1 is MDHEN and CDR2 SYDVKM. This CDR3 has 17 residues. The V end was cut by 6 bases, the J end by 1 base, with 21 bases between. CDR3 loop: CASRRQLRNSLNYGYTF. The CDR3 region has the DNA TGTGCCAGCAGGCGCCAACTTCGTAATTCCCTTAACTATGGCTACACCTTC.

The rearrangement joins TRBV29-1 to TRBJ1-1; D not resolved. V gave up 5 bases and J gave up 0 bases, with 10 bases separating them. The CDR3 covers 13 residues. Germline assignment: CDR1 SQVTM and CDR2 ANQGSEA. CDR3 in amino acids: CSVPNLMNTEAFF. The CDR3 DNA reads TGCAGCGTTCCGAACCTCATGAACACTGAAGCTTTCTTT.

The rearrangement joins TRBV7-2 to TRBJ2-3; tentatively, D is TRBD2 (6 bases). Between the trimmed V and J ends, which lost 1 base and 4 bases, there was a span of 18 bases. There are 17 residues in the CDR3. Germline values: CDR1 SGHTA, CDR2 FQGNSA. The CDR3 reads CASSLGAGLGGADTQYF. In nucleotides, the CDR3 is TGTGCCAGCAGCTTAGGTGCGGGGCTGGGCGGCGCAGATACGCAGTATTTT.